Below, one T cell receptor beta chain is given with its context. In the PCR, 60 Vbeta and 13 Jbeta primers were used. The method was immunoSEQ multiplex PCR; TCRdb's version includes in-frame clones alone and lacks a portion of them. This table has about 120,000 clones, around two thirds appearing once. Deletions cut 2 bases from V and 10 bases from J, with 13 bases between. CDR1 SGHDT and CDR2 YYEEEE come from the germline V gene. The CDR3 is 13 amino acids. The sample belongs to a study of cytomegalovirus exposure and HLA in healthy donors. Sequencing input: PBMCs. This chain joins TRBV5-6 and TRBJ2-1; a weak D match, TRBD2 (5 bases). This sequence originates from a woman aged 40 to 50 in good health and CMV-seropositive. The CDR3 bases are TGTGCCAGCAGCTTCGGGGTCCCCGGGGAGCAGTTCTTC. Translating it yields CASSFGVPGEQFF.